The clone carrying this TCR beta chain was counted only a few times. What it recognizes is unknown. This specimen belongs to a study of beta chain features in type 1 diabetes. Isolated RNA was reverse transcribed in full, so expressed TCRB transcripts were sequenced. The read count averaged around 4 million across naive, central memory and regulatory T cell samples. The assay was immunoSEQ multiplex PCR, and TCRdb's table has in-frame clones only and misses some. The data show around 280,000 clones, 15% seen once. Broader study findings: A closer apparent resemblance between naive, central memory and Treg TCRB repertoires was seen in patients than in healthy donors. Moderate yet significant TCRB CDR3 shortening was seen in Type 1 diabetes patients in all four CD4+ subsets.

Germline CDR1 and CDR2: SEHNR and FQNEAQ (reference sequence). This CDR3 is 15 amino acids long. The J segment lost 11 bases and the V segment lost 1 base, leaving 7 bases of the junction unmatched. Specimen: naive CD4+ T cells from blood. The V gene is TRBV7-9, the J gene TRBJ1-6; 8 nucleotides align to TRBD1. The sequence came from a man younger than 30 with type 1 diabetes. DNA for the CDR3: TGTGCCAGCAGCTTAGAGGCTACAGGGGGAACACCCCTCCACTTT. It encodes CASSLEATGGTPLHF.